This T cell receptor beta chain was recovered during a study of blood T cell repertoires in COVID-19. The Seattle patients, enrolled during active infection, were followed longitudinally. This CDR3 has 14 residues. In germline, CDR1 is SGHTA, CDR2 FQGNSA. The ends were cut back, 1 base at V and 8 bases at J, with 14 bases in the middle. Produced via immunoSEQ multiplex PCR; TCRdb's table is partial and in-frame only. Here the sample spans 30,000 to 40,000 clones, 80% to 90% being singletons. The sample consisted of peripheral blood. The V and J genes are TRBV7-2 and TRBJ1-2; the D is unclear. The receptor was derived from a man aged 55 to 70 with COVID-19, enrolled during active disease. The CDR3 region is CASSLDHSNMGYTF. The CDR3 bases are TGTGCCAGCAGCTTAGATCACAGTAACATGGGCTACACCTTC. Full variable domain (outside the CDR3, taken from reference TRBV7-2 and TRBJ1-2): GAGVSQSPSNKVTEKGKDVELRCDPISGHTALYWYRQSLGQGLEFLIYFQGNSAPDKSGLPSDRFSAERTGGSVSTLTIQRTQQEDSAVYLCASSLDHSNMGYTFGSGTRLTVV.